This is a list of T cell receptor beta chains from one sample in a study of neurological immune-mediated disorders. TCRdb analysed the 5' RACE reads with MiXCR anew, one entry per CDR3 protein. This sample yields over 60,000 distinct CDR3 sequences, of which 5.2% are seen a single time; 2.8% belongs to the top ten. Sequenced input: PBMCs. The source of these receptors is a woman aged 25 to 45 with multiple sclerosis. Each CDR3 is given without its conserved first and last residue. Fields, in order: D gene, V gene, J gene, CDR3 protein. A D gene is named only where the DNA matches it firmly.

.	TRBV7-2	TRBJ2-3	ASSLGSAQFDTQY
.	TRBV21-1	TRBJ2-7	ASSRREFGEQY
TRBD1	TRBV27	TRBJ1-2	ASSYRTGNGYT
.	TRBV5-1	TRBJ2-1	ASSRAGGEFNEQF
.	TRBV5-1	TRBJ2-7	ASSMGPGTVYEQY
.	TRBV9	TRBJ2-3	ASSVGTLGDTQY
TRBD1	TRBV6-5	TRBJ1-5	ASSFSQGAGQPQN
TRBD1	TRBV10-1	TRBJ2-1	ASSEGWTGSLNEQF
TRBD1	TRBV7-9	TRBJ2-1	ASSLTGGVF
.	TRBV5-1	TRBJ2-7	ASSPIGDRTYEQY
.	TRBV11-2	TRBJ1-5	ASSSLPGGGNQPQH
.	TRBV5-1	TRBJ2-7	ASSLDRAHEQY
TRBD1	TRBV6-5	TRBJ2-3	ASSESGGNLDTQY
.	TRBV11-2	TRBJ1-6	ASRSLGKSSYNSPLN
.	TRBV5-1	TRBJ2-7	ASSYGGDGPYEQY
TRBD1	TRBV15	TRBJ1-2	ATSRDRVGGSYGYT
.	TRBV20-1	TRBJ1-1	SPTRGDRGTEAF
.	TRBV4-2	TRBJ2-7	ASSQEEGAYEQY
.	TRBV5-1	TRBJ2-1	ASSLAPSNEQF
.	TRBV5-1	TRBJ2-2	ASSLGEGGSGELF
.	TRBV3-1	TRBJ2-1	ASSQGTGSNEQF
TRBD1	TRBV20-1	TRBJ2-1	SAGGQVSSYNEQF
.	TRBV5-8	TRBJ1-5	ASSLVGGGGNQPQH
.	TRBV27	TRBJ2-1	ASSGVSTGHEQF
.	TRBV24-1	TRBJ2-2	ATTSGERAGELF
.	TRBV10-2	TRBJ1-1	ASSRSSGRTEAF
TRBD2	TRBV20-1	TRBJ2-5	SAKTASGVQETQY
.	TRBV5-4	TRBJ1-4	ASSHRPATNEKLF
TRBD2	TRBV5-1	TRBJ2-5	ASRSGLAGETQY
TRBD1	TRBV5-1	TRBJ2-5	ASSTGDRAMETQY
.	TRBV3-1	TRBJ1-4	ASGSGRATNEKLF
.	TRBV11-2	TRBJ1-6	ASSSLRGRADNSPLH
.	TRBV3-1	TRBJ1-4	ASSQEGRRNEKLF
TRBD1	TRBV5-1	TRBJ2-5	ASSLADWTGEVKTQY
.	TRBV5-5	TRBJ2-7	ASTSGDAYEQY
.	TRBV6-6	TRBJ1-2	ASSFDYEGYT
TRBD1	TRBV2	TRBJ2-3	ASRPQGASTDTQY
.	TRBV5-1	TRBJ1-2	ASRPLTNYGYT
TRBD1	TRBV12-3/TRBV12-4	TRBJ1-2	ASSRDSYGYT
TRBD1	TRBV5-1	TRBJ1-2	ASSQAGTGVPNYGYT
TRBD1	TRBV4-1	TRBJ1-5	ASSQDLGDRNQPQH
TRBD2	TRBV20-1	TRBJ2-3	SEGGGLGTQY
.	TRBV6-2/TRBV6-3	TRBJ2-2	ASRKGTLNTGELF
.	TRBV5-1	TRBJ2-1	ASSSRGEQF
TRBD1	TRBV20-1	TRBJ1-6	SASEPTGGNSPLH
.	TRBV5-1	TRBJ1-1	ASSARGVRDTEAF
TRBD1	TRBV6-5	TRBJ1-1	ASSARQGSAF
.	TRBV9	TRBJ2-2	ASSGRAINTGELF
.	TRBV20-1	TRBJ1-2	SARGRPSYGYT
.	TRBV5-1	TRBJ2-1	ASSSERVDEQF
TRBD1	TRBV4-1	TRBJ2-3	ASSQATGADTQY
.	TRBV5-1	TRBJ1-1	ASSPGGGSTEAF
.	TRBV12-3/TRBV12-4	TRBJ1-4	ASSPRGWGNEKLF
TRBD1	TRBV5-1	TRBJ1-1	ASSLRDRDTEAF
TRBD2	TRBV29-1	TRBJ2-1	SASLAVGGGNEQF
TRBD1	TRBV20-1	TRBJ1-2	SATSRDRGSMGGYT
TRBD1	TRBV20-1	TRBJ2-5	SAIDRVETQY
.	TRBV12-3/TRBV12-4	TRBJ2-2	ASSPSWASNTGELF